This TCR beta chain was retrieved from a study of cytomegalovirus exposure and HLA in healthy donors. Across the study: Falling in the Caucasian-associated ancestry cluster were about four fifths of some 400 genotyped donors. Study-level findings and limits: Researchers reported from a later analysis that most CMV-associated TCR beta chains appeared HLA-restricted. Trimming of TCR beta V- and J-genes showed a link, identified in a later analysis, to a missense DCLRE1C variant. Based on reports, TCR beta sequences accurately predicted HLA-A and HLA-B alleles for most subjects.

Concerning this clone: Its antigen remains unknown.

Amplification used 60 Vbeta primers and 13 Jbeta primers. Generated by immunoSEQ multiplex PCR, the TCRdb table keeps only in-frame clones and is missing some. The table shows around 140,000 clones, with approximately 80% occurring only once. CDR1 and CDR2 from the germline V gene are SGHRS and YFSETQ. Trimming took 2 bases from V and 0 from J, leaving 8 bases between them. The CDR3 loop spans 14 amino acids. Sequencing was done on a sample of PBMCs. The origin of this receptor is a male donor in good health and CMV-seronegative. The chain couples TRBV5-1 to TRBJ2-5; no definite D call. In nucleotides, the CDR3 is TGCGCCAGCAGCTTCACCCCGGACCAAGAGACCCAGTACTTC. Its translation: CASSFTPDQETQYF.